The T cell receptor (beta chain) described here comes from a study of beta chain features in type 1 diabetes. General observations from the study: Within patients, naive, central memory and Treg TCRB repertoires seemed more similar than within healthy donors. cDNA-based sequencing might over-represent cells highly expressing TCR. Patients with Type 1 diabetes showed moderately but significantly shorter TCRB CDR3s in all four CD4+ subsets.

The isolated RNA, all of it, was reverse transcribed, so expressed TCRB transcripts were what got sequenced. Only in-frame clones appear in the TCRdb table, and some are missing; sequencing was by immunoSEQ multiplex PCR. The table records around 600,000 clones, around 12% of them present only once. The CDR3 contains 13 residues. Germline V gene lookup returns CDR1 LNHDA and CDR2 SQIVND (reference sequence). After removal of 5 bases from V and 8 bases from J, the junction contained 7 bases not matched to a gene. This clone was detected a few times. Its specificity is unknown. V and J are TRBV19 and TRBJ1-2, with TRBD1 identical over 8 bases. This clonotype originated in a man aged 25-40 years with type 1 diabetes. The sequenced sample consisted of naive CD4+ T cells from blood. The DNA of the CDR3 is TGTGCCAGTAGTTCGCGGACAGGGAAAGGCTACACCTTC. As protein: CASSSRTGKGYTF.